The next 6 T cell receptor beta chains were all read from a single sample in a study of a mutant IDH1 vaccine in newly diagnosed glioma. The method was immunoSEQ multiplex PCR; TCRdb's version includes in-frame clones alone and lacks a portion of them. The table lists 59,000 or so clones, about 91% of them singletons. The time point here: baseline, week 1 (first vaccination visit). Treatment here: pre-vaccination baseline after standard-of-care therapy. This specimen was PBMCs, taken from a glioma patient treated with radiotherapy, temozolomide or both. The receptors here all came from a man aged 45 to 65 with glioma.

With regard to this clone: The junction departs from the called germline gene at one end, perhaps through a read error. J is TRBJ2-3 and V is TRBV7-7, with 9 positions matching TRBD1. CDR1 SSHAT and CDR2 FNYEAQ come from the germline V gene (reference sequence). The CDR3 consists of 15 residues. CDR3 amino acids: CASSPGTGRTDTQYF. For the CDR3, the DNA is TGTGCTAGCAGCCCCGGGACAGGGAGGACAGATACGCAGTATTTT.

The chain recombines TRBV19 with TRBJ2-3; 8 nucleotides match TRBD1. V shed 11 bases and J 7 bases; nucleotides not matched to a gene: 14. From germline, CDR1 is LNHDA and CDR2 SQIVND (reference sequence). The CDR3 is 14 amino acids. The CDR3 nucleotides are TGTGCCTGCCAAGTTGGACAGGGCGCTAATACGCAGTATTTT. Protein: CACQVGQGANTQYF.

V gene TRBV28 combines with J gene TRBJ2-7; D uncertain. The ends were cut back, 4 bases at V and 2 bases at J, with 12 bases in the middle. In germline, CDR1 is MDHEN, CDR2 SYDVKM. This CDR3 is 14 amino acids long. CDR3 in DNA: TGTGCCAGCAGTTCCCGGTTGTCTGCCTACGAGCAGTACTTC. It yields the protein CASSSRLSAYEQYF.

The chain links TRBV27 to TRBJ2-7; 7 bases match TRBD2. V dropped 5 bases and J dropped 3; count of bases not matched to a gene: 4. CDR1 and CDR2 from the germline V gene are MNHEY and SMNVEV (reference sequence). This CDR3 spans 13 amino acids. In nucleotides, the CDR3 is TGTGCCAGCAGTGGCGGACTAGACTACGAGCAGTACTTC. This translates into CASSGGLDYEQYF.

The CDR3 is CASSLTANTGELFF. In nucleotides, the CDR3 is TGTGCCAGTAGTTTGACAGCCAACACCGGGGAGCTGTTTTTT. The chain employs TRBV19 and TRBJ2-2; tentatively, D is TRBD1 (5 bases). Germline V gives CDR1 LNHDA, CDR2 SQIVND (reference sequence). V shed 5 bases and J shed 2 bases, with 9 bases lying between them. This CDR3 contains 14 residues.

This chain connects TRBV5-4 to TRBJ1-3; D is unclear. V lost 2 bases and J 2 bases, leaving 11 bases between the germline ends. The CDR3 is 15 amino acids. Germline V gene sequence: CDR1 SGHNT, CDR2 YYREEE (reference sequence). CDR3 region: CASSFRGGAGNTIYF. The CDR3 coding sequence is TGTGCCAGCAGCTTTCGGGGTGGGGCTGGAAACACCATATATTTT.